Detailed here is one T cell receptor (beta chain). This sample stems from a study of blood T cell repertoires in COVID-19. Whole-study context: Whether acute or convalescent, the COVID-19 samples came from the United States, Italy and Spain. From T cells, B-cell-depleted T cells, or PBMCs came the material, which was cDNA or gDNA.

V gave up 6 bases and J gave up 6 bases, with 14 bases separating them. The CDR3 consists of 13 residues. Germline lookup yields CDR1 LNHNV and CDR2 YYDKDF (reference sequence). In the source study's methods: Reference gene primer amplification in the assay estimated nucleated cell counts. Profiling relied on immunoSEQ multiplex PCR, and the TCRdb table lists in-frame clones only, not all of them. The V and J calls and clone size were taken over from that table, and D and trimming were inferred from the DNA. The sample lists approximately 120,000 clones; 92% were seen once. The sample consisted of peripheral blood. This rearrangement joins TRBV15 to TRBJ1-2, with a tentative D call TRBD1 (5 bases). The origin of this receptor is a man between 45 and 60 years old with COVID-19, enrolled during active disease. The CDR3 DNA sequence: TGTGCCACCAGAAAAAGCAGGGAGGATGGCTACACCTTC. This codes for CATRKSREDGYTF.